These 6 T cell receptor beta chains were sequenced from one sample in a study of control samples from healthy donors and cancer patients. Clones were sequenced by immunoSEQ multiplex PCR, and TCRdb holds only the in-frame ones, with some missing. The sample consists of around 140,000 clones, 94% of them appearing once. Sequenced: blood. The source is a man between 35 and 55 years old in good health.

The V call is TRBV6-5, the J call TRBJ2-7, with 7 positions matching TRBD2. Per germline, CDR1 MNHEY and CDR2 SVGAGI. Trimming cost V 0 bases and J 3 bases; bases outside gene matches: 2. The CDR3 is made up of 14 amino acids. CDR3 in amino acids: CASSYSRGDYEQYF. In nucleotides, the CDR3 is TGTGCCAGCAGTTACTCTCGGGGGGACTACGAGCAGTACTTC.

V usage is TRBV9 and J usage is TRBJ1-1; 7 nucleotides match TRBD1. The ends lost 3 bases at V and 8 bases at J; junction bases unmatched: 10. The germline CDR1 and CDR2 sequences are SGDLS and YYNGEE. This CDR3 contains 14 residues. CDR3 DNA sequence: TGTGCCAGCAGCGGTTCTAGGGGGCTCTCGGAAGCTTTCTTT. Protein sequence: CASSGSRGLSEAFF.

This chain uses TRBV9 with TRBJ1-2, with a tentative D call TRBD1 (6 bases). The germline gives CDR1 SGDLS, CDR2 YYNGEE. This CDR3 is 15 amino acids long. The V and J ends lost 3 bases and 5 bases respectively, with 17 bases between them. This CDR3 is CASSAQGGGLYGYTF. The CDR3 region has the DNA TGTGCCAGCAGCGCCCAGGGAGGGGGGTTGTATGGCTACACCTTC.

This clone was seen a single time. V is TRBV14 and J is TRBJ2-1; D is undetermined. Germline V lookup: CDR1 SGHDN, CDR2 FVKESK. This CDR3 has 13 amino acids. Trimming left V 1 base short and J 4 bases short, with 5 bases between. CDR3 nucleotide sequence: TGTGCCAGCAGCCAAGGTCTATACAATGAGCAGTTCTTC. This codes for CASSQGLYNEQFF.

This chain connects TRBV6-5 to TRBJ2-1; 13 positions match TRBD2. Unmatched junction bases numbered 6, after V lost 11 bases and J lost 5 bases. This CDR3 has 14 amino acids. The germline V gene has CDR1 MNHEY and CDR2 SVGAGI. The chain's CDR3 is CAARTSGRDNEQFF. CDR3 DNA sequence: TGTGCCGCCCGAACTAGCGGGAGGGACAATGAGCAGTTCTTC.

A single count supports this clone. The CDR3: CASSTLLAGVADTQYF. The CDR3 nucleotides read TGCGCCAGCAGCACCTTACTAGCGGGAGTGGCTGATACGCAGTATTTT. The chain employs TRBV5-1 and TRBJ2-3; TRBD2 aligns across 11 bases. The CDR3 loop spans 16 amino acids. Unmatched junction bases numbered 10, after V lost 4 bases and J lost 6 bases. The germline gives CDR1 SGHRS, CDR2 YFSETQ. Variable domain in full (rest from reference TRBV5-1 and TRBJ2-3): KAGVTQTPRYLIKTRGQQVTLSCSPISGHRSVSWYQQTPGQGLQFLFEYFSETQRNKGNFPGRFSGRQFSNSRSEMNVSTLELGDSALYLCASSTLLAGVADTQYFGPGTRLTVL.